This entry describes one TCR beta chain. This sample is drawn from a study of memory CD4+ T cells and cytomegalovirus serostatus. The CDR3 contains 15 residues. With 5 bases removed from V and 7 bases from J, the gap between germline ends came to 17 bases. Germline CDR1 and CDR2: SNHLY and FYNNEI. The data were produced by immunoSEQ multiplex PCR, yet TCRdb's version contains in-frame clones alone and is incomplete. The sample consists of about 50,000 clones, just under 80% of them appearing once. Single viable CD3+CD4+CD8-CD45RO+ cells were sorted as the memory CD4+ T cells. The origin of this receptor is an adult in good health and CMV-seronegative. This rearrangement joins TRBV2 to TRBJ1-4; the D is unclear. Material: memory CD4+ T cells from blood. DNA for the CDR3: TGTGCCAGCAGTCTCTTCGAGACTTGGGGTGAAAAACTGTTTTTT. Translating gives CASSLFETWGEKLFF. The whole variable domain, remainder taken from reference TRBV2 and TRBJ1-4, is EPEVTQTPSHQVTQMGQEVILRCVPISNHLYFYWYRQILGQKVEFLVSFYNNEISEKSEIFDDQFSVERPDGSNFTLKIRSTKLEDSAMYFCASSLFETWGEKLFFGSGTQLSVL.